The next 9 T cell receptor beta chains were all read from a single sample in a study of vaccination and CD4 T cells after COVID-19. Their antigens are not known. Treatment indicated: approximately 9-day PBMC culture with coronavirus spike peptide pools or control peptides (ViraFEST assay). The Oncomine TCR Beta short-read assay was applied to DNA of cultured CD4+ T cells. TCRdb used MiXCR to reprocess the PCR reads, holding one entry per CDR3 protein. The sample has just over 15,000 distinct CDR3 sequences, 40% to 60% seen once. Sequencing used CD4+ T cells from blood, cultured in vitro, obtained before SARS-CoV-2 vaccination. The receptor set was obtained from a human donor who had recovered from COVID-19.

This chain joins TRBV6-9 and TRBJ2-1, with D maybe TRBD1 (5 bases). The germline gives CDR1 MNHGY, CDR2 SVAAGI. The CDR3 is made up of 12 amino acids. V shed 4 bases and J shed 5 bases, with 6 bases lying between them. The DNA for the CDR3 is TGTGCCAGCAGTTTAGGGGACAATGAGCAGTTCTTC. It is translated as CASSLGDNEQFF.

This clonotype has only a few counts. The rearrangement links TRBV28 to TRBJ1-2; D is possibly TRBD1 (5 bases). The CDR3 sequence is 15 residues long. Per the germline V gene, CDR1 is MDHEN and CDR2 is SYDVKM. V lost 7 bases and J lost 7, with 22 bases in between. CDR3 bases: TGTGCCAGCATCCCGCCCGGGGCCTCCTTAGGTGGCTACACCTTC. Translated: CASIPPGASLGGYTF.

The chain has TRBV30 and TRBJ2-7; the match to TRBD2 covers 12 bases. J was trimmed by 3 bases and V by 7 bases; bases with no gene match: 10. Looked up from germline, CDR1 is GTSNPN and CDR2 is SVGIG (reference sequence). The length of the CDR3 is 15 residues. CDR3 sequence (DNA): TGTGCCTCGCGAACGACTAGCGGGAGTAGCTACGAGCAGTACTTC. It encodes CASRTTSGSSYEQYF.

The chain uses TRBV6-1 and TRBJ1-5; D possibly corresponds to TRBD1 (6 bases). Germline values: CDR1 MNHNS, CDR2 SASEGT. The CDR3 is 16 amino acids. With 2 bases removed from V and 11 bases from J, the gap between germline ends came to 22 bases. The CDR3 DNA follows: TGTGCCAGCAGTGAAAACAAGGGGGGAGGGCAGGAGACCCAGCATTTT. Encoded protein: CASSENKGGGQETQHF.

The chain links TRBV7-8 to TRBJ1-5; D gene unclear. Germline assignment: CDR1 SGHVS and CDR2 FQNEAQ. The CDR3 totals 15 residues. V dropped 1 base and J dropped 1 base, with 8 bases sitting between them. The DNA for the CDR3 is TGTGCCAGCAGCTTAGACCGGGTGAGCAATCAGCCCCAGCATTTT. This translates into CASSLDRVSNQPQHF.

The gene calls are TRBV2 and TRBJ2-5; D perhaps matches TRBD2 (5 bases). This CDR3 contains 14 residues. The germline CDR1 and CDR2 sequences are SNHLY and FYNNEI. V was pared by 6 bases and J by 0 bases, with 11 bases between. Here the CDR3 DNA reads TGTGCCAGCAGCGCGGAGGTGAACCAAGAGACCCAGTACTTC. As protein: CASSAEVNQETQYF. The full variable domain, completed using reference TRBV2 and TRBJ2-5, is EPEVTQTPSHQVTQMGQEVILRCVPISNHLYFYWYRQILGQKVEFLVSFYNNEISEKSEIFDDQFSVERPDGSNFTLKIRSTKLEDSAMYFCASSAEVNQETQYFGPGTRLLVL.

The chain links TRBV15 to TRBJ2-6, with 9 bases matching TRBD1. Germline CDR1 and CDR2: LNHNV and YYDKDF (reference sequence). The CDR3 length is 18 residues. Germline trimming cut 1 base from V and 1 base from J; bases unmatched to any gene: 5. In DNA form, the CDR3 reads TGTGCCACCAGCAGAGGGGACAGGGATTTTTCTGGGGCCAACGTCCTGACTTTC. It is translated as CATSRGDRDFSGANVLTF.

This clonotype was seen a few times. J is TRBJ2-2 and V is TRBV18; D perhaps matches TRBD1 (5 bases). The CDR3 runs to 14 residues. V shed 4 bases and J shed 0 bases, with 6 bases lying between them. CDR1 KGHSH and CDR2 LQKENI come from the germline V gene. The CDR3 region is CASSRTTNTGELFF. The CDR3 bases are TGTGCCAGCTCACGGACAACGAACACCGGGGAGCTGTTTTTT.

The J gene is TRBJ2-2, the V gene TRBV20-1; possible D gene TRBD2, 5 bases. V lost 3 bases and J 5 bases, leaving 19 bases between the germline ends. CDR1 and CDR2 from the germline V gene are DFQATT and SNEGSKA (reference sequence). CDR3 size: 16 residues. Written as DNA, the CDR3 is TGCAGTGCTAGCCCATCCGGAGCGGAAGAAACCGGGGAGCTGTTTTTT. Translation: CSASPSGAEETGELFF.